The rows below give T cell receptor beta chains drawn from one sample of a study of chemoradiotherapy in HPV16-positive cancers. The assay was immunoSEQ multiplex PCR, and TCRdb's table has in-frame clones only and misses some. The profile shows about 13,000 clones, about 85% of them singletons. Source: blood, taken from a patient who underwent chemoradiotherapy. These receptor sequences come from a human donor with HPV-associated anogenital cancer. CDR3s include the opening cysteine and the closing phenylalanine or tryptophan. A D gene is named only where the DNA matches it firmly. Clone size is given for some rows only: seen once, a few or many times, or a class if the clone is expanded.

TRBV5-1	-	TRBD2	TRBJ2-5	CASSTGLAGLQTETQYF	TGCGCCAGCAGCACGGGACTAGCGGGGCTTCAGACGGAGACCCAGTACTTC
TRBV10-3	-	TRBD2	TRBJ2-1	CAIRPDPSGGPISYNEQFF	TGTGCCATCCGACCTGATCCTAGCGGGGGGCCTATTTCCTACAATGAGCAGTTCTTC
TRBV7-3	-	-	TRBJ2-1	CASSARTDNEQFF	TGTGCCAGCAGCGCACGGACCGACAATGAGCAGTTCTTC
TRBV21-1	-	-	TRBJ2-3	CASSKGDSGVTDTQYF	TGTGCCAGCAGCAAAGGGGATAGCGGGGTAACAGATACGCAGTATTTT
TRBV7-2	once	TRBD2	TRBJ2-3	CASSPLAGGTDTQYF	TGTGCCAGCAGCCCGCTAGCGGGGGGCACAGATACGCAGTATTTT
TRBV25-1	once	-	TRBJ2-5	CASSVGETQYF	TGTGCCAGCAGTGTTGGGGAGACCCAGTACTTC
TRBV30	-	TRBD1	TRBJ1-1	CAWSSGQGAYEAFF	TGTGCCTGGAGTTCAGGACAGGGGGCCTATGAAGCTTTCTTT
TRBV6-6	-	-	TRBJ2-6	CASIRVGANVLTF	TGTGCCAGCATAAGGGTTGGGGCCAACGTCCTGACTTTC
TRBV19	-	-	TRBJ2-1	CASSPTSSYNEQFF	TGTGCCAGTAGTCCCACGAGCTCCTACAATGAGCAGTTCTTC
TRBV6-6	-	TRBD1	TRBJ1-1	CASRRTGNTEAFF	TGTGCCAGCAGAAGGACAGGGAATACTGAAGCTTTCTTT
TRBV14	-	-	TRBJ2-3	CASSPLGGAGTQYF	TGTGCCAGCAGCCCCCTTGGGGGGGCCGGCACGCAGTATTTT
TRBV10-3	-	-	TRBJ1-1	CAISEVEGRGFSEAFF	TGTGCCATCAGTGAGGTCGAGGGGCGCGGGTTCTCTGAAGCTTTCTTT
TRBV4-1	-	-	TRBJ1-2	CASSQERGGIYGYTF	TGCGCCAGCAGCCAAGAAAGGGGCGGAATCTATGGCTACACCTTC
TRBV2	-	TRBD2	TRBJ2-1	CASRPGTSAYNEQFF	TGTGCCAGCAGGCCCGGGACTAGCGCGTATAATGAGCAGTTCTTC
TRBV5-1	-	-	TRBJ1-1	CASIPVGGTEAFF	TGCGCCAGCATCCCCGTCGGGGGCACTGAAGCTTTCTTT
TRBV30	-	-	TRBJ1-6	CAWSKRVSPLHF	TGTGCCTGGAGTAAAAGGGTTTCACCCCTCCACTTT
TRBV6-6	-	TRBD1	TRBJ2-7	CASSPFEGASYEQYF	TGTGCCAGCAGCCCTTTCGAGGGGGCTTCCTACGAGCAGTACTTC
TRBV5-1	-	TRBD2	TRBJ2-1	CASSLGAGGRNEQFF	TGCGCCAGCAGCTTGGGAGCGGGGGGGCGTAATGAGCAGTTCTTC
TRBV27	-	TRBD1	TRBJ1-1	CASFSLGTGGRVTEAFF	TGTGCCAGCTTCTCTCTTGGGACAGGGGGCAGGGTGACTGAAGCTTTCTTT
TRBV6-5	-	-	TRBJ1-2	CASTAGVGYTF	TGTGCCAGCACTGCAGGGGTTGGCTACACCTTC
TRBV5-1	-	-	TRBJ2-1	CASSLAPWDEQFF	TGCGCCAGCAGCTTGGCGCCTTGGGATGAGCAGTTCTTC
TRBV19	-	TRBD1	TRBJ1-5	CASSLRTGGNQPQHF	TGTGCCAGTAGTCTTAGGACAGGGGGCAATCAGCCCCAGCATTTT
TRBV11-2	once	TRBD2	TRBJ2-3	CASRDGAGGTDTQYF	TGTGCCAGCAGAGACGGAGCGGGGGGTACAGATACGCAGTATTTT
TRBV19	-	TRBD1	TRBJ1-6	CASSWGTGAFDSPLHF	TGTGCCAGTAGCTGGGGGACAGGGGCATTCGATTCACCCCTCCACTTT
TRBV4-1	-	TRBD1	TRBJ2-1	CASSLQGRNNEQFF	TGCGCCAGCAGCCTACAGGGGCGGAACAATGAGCAGTTCTTC
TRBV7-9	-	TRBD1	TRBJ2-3	CASSSVFRTGGADTQYF	TGTGCCAGCAGCTCTGTCTTCCGGACAGGGGGGGCAGATACGCAGTATTTT
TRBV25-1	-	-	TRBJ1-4	CASSEIGIEKLFF	TGTGCCAGCAGTGAAATCGGGATTGAAAAACTGTTTTTT
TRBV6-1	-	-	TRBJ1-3	CASTYSGNTIYF	TGTGCCAGCACGTACTCTGGAAACACCATATATTTT
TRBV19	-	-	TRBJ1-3	CASRPDRSSGNTIYF	TGTGCCAGTAGACCTGACAGGAGCTCTGGAAACACCATATATTTT
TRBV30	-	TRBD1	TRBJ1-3	CAWSFSQGAAGNTIYF	TGTGCCTGGAGCTTCTCACAGGGGGCCGCTGGAAACACCATATATTTT
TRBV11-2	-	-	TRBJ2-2	CASRQGSRRNTGELFF	TGTGCCAGCAGACAGGGATCCCGGAGAAACACCGGGGAGCTGTTTTTT
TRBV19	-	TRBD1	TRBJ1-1	CASSIARTGRNTEAFF	TGTGCCAGTAGTATAGCTCGGACAGGGAGGAACACTGAAGCTTTCTTT
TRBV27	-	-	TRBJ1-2	CASSLGSGGGYGYTF	TGTGCCAGCAGTTTAGGATCCGGGGGAGGCTATGGCTACACCTTC
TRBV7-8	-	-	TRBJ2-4	CASTGGTELAKNIQYF	TGTGCCAGCACCGGTGGCACGGAACTAGCCAAAAACATTCAGTACTTC
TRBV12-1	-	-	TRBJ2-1	CASSFPVGGGEQFF	TGTGCCAGCAGCTTTCCGGTCGGGGGAGGTGAGCAGTTCTTC
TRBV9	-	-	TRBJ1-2	CASSAGGTPFGYTF	TGTGCCAGCAGCGCCGGCGGGACACCATTCGGCTACACCTTC
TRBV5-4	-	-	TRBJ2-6	CASSDGLSGANVLTF	TGTGCCAGCAGCGACGGCCTCTCTGGGGCCAACGTCCTGACTTTC
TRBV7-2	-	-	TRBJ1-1	CASSSDGNTEAFF	TGTGCCAGCAGCTCCGACGGGAACACTGAAGCTTTCTTT
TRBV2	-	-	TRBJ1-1	CASNQARSEAFF	TGTGCCAGCAATCAAGCGAGGAGTGAAGCTTTCTTT
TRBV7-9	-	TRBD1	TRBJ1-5	CASSLVGDSQPQHF	TGTGCCAGCAGCTTAGTAGGGGACAGTCAGCCCCAGCATTTT
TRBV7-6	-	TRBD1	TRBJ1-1	CASSPGRTGFKRAFF	TGTGCCAGCAGCCCCGGTCGGACAGGGTTTAAAAGAGCTTTCTTT
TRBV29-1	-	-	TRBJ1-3	CSVTRNSGNTIYF	TGCAGCGTAACACGGAACTCTGGAAACACCATATATTTT
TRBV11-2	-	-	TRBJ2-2	CASSLGRRNTGELFF	TGTGCCAGCAGCTTAGGTCGCAGGAACACCGGGGAGCTGTTTTTT
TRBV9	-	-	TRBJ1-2	CASNAGQSYGYTF	TGTGCCAGCAACGCCGGACAAAGTTATGGCTACACCTTC
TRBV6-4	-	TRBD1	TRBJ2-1	CASSDSGTGAFGEQFF	TGTGCCAGCAGTGATTCCGGGACAGGGGCTTTCGGGGAGCAGTTCTTC
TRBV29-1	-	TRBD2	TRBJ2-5	CSVGLTSGGETQYF	TGCAGCGTTGGCCTGACTAGCGGGGGGGAGACCCAGTACTTC
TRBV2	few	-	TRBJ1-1	CASRNRRDTEAFF	TGTGCCAGCAGAAATCGTAGGGACACTGAAGCTTTCTTT
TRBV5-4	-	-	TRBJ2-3	CASSSQGGTDTQYF	TGTGCCAGCAGCTCCCAGGGGGGGACAGATACGCAGTATTTT
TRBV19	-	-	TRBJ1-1	CATSIAQGIEAFF	TGTGCCACCAGTATCGCGCAGGGGATTGAAGCTTTCTTT